One and the same sample provided the 5 T cell receptor beta chains below, sequenced in a study of identical twins. TCRdb re-derived calls from the 5' RACE reads in MiXCR, one entry per CDR3 protein. This table holds over 500,000 distinct CDR3 sequences, roughly a fifth found once. This sample was also put to use in a study of T cells expressing NK-cell markers.

The sequenced sample was CD4+ T cells sorted from blood. The receptors come from a woman younger than 35 in good health.

This chain links TRBV7-2 with TRBJ1-2, with D possibly being TRBD1 (5 bases). Trimming removed 6 bases from V and 4 bases from J, with 18 bases in between. The CDR3 is 15 residues long. CDR1 is SGHTA, CDR2 FQGNSA, per germline. The CDR3 protein is CASSFPNQGFYGYTF. CDR3 sequence (DNA): TGTGCCAGCAGTTTCCCAAACCAGGGTTTCTATGGCTACACCTTC.

The chain employs TRBV12-3 or TRBV12-4 and TRBJ1-4; D gene unclear. With 5 bases removed from V and 11 bases from J, the gap between germline ends came to 21 bases. The CDR3 contains 15 residues. The CDR3 reads CASSPTTVGSGKLFF. In DNA, the CDR3 is TGTGCCAGCAGTCCAACGACCGTTGGTTCCGGGAAACTGTTTTTT.

This clonotype was observed a few times. The genes are TRBV5-1 and TRBJ2-3; D assignment may be TRBD1 or TRBD2 (5 bases each). V lost 0 bases to trimming and J lost 6 bases, with 17 bases between them. The CDR3 loop spans 16 amino acids. Germline loops: CDR1 SGHRS, CDR2 YFSETQ. In DNA form, the CDR3 reads TGCGCCAGCAGCTTGGTCGCAGCTCGACGGGGCGATACGCAGTATTTT. Protein sequence: CASSLVAARRGDTQYF.

The chain links TRBV10-3 to TRBJ2-2; TRBD2 might be the D (6 bases). The germline gives CDR1 ENHRY, CDR2 SYGVKD. The CDR3 extends over 15 amino acids. Trimming took off 2 bases at V and 4 bases at J, with 11 bases between the two ends. CDR3 residues: CAISEKGDFTGELFF. DNA of the CDR3: TGTGCCATCAGTGAGAAAGGGGACTTCACCGGGGAGCTGTTTTTT.

The table lists this clonotype with a few counts. The gene calls are TRBV7-8 and TRBJ2-3, with TRBD1 identical over 11 bases. V was clipped by 5 bases and J by 5 bases; unmatched bases: 6. CDR1 SGHVS and CDR2 FQNEAQ come from the germline V gene. The CDR3 covers 15 residues. The CDR3 reads CASSLGQGAGDTQYF. The CDR3 coding sequence is TGTGCCAGCAGCCTCGGACAGGGGGCTGGAGATACGCAGTATTTT.